This is a list of T cell receptor beta chains from one sample in a study of T cells in Graves' hyperthyroidism and ophthalmopathy. MiXCR, run by TCRdb on the multiplex PCR reads, gives a single entry per CDR3 protein. This sample carries roughly 550,000 distinct CDR3 sequences, about 16% of them seen once, and the ten largest clones take 25% to 35%. Material: blood. The source is a woman in her thirties with Graves' ophthalmopathy. Both conserved end residues are part of each CDR3. Each record gives: D gene, J gene, V gene, clone size, CDR3 DNA, CDR3 protein. A D gene is named only where the DNA matches it firmly. Clone size appears in some rows only: once, few, many, or a class for an expanded clone.

D: TRBD1
J: TRBJ2-7
V: TRBV20-1
size: -
DNA: TGCAGTGCTAGTCTCTCGGGACAGGCATCCTACGAGCAGTGCTTC
CDR3: CSASLSGQASYEQCF

D: -
J: TRBJ1-1
V: TRBV4-3
size: many
DNA: TGCGCCAGCAGCCAGAACTCAGAGAACACTGAAGCTTTCTTT
CDR3: CASSQNSENTEAFF

D: TRBD2
J: TRBJ2-1
V: TRBV6-1
size: many
DNA: TGTGCCAGCGGGTCTAGCGGGGGGTACAATGAGCAGTTCTTC
CDR3: CASGSSGGYNEQFF

D: TRBD1
J: TRBJ2-2
V: TRBV11-3
size: many
DNA: TGTGCCAGCAGCGACAGGGTATCGTCCGGGGAGCTGTTTTTT
CDR3: CASSDRVSSGELFF

D: TRBD1
J: TRBJ2-7
V: TRBV11-2
size: many
DNA: TGTGCCAGCAGCTTAATAAACAGGGGGCGTGGGGAGCAGTACTTC
CDR3: CASSLINRGRGEQYF

D: -
J: TRBJ1-2
V: TRBV7-2
size: many
DNA: TGTGCCAGCAGCTTAGACCGCAGACGCTACACCTTC
CDR3: CASSLDRRRYTF

D: TRBD2
J: TRBJ2-7
V: TRBV9
size: -
DNA: TGTGCCAGCAGCGCCGGGACTAGCGGGATCTACGAGCAGTACTTC
CDR3: CASSAGTSGIYEQYF

D: TRBD2
J: TRBJ2-1
V: TRBV20-1
size: many
DNA: TGCAGTGCTAGACCCGGGACTAGCGGGAGAGGTGAGCAGTTCTTC
CDR3: CSARPGTSGRGEQFF

D: -
J: TRBJ1-2
V: TRBV19
size: -
DNA: TGTGCCAGTAGTATGCAGGGCAACTATGGCTACACCTTC
CDR3: CASSMQGNYGYTF

D: -
J: TRBJ2-1
V: TRBV27
size: -
DNA: TGTGCCAGCAGTTCGAAGGTATACAATGAGCAGTTCTTC
CDR3: CASSSKVYNEQFF

D: -
J: TRBJ2-1
V: TRBV20-1
size: once
DNA: TGCAGTGCTAGAGATCGGCAGATTTCCTACAATGAGCAGTTCTTC
CDR3: CSARDRQISYNEQFF

D: TRBD2
J: TRBJ2-5
V: TRBV6-2/TRBV6-3
size: many
DNA: TGTGCCAGCGTTCCCGGGACTAGCGGGATAGGGGGACAAGAGACCCAGTACTTC
CDR3: CASVPGTSGIGGQETQYF

D: TRBD1
J: TRBJ1-2
V: TRBV7-3
size: -
DNA: TGTGCCAGCACCCCGGGACAGGGGGCGGCGGGCTACACCTTC
CDR3: CASTPGQGAAGYTF

D: -
J: TRBJ1-5
V: TRBV3-1
size: few
DNA: TGTGCCAGCAGCCAAAGAGGAGAGAATCAGCCCCAGCATTTT
CDR3: CASSQRGENQPQHF

D: -
J: TRBJ2-3
V: TRBV7-2
size: many
DNA: TGTGCCAGCAGCTCCAAACCGAGTACGCAGTATTTT
CDR3: CASSSKPSTQYF

D: -
J: TRBJ2-5
V: TRBV25-1
size: few
DNA: TGTGCCAGCGCGCCGGGATGGAGAGAGACCCAGTACTTC
CDR3: CASAPGWRETQYF

D: TRBD1
J: TRBJ1-2
V: TRBV29-1
size: many
DNA: TGCAGCGTAAGGACAGGGCCTCAAGGCTACACCTTC
CDR3: CSVRTGPQGYTF

D: TRBD2
J: TRBJ2-5
V: TRBV10-3
size: -
DNA: TGTGCCATCAGCGGACTAGCGGGAGTGGAGACCCAGTACTTC
CDR3: CAISGLAGVETQYF

D: -
J: TRBJ2-2
V: TRBV3-1
size: many
DNA: TGTGCCAGCAGCCAAGACAGTTACACCGGGGAGCTGTTTTTT
CDR3: CASSQDSYTGELFF

D: -
J: TRBJ1-2
V: TRBV28
size: many
DNA: TGTGCCAGCAGTTTAGCCCCTGGGGCGAACTATGGCTACACCTTC
CDR3: CASSLAPGANYGYTF

D: TRBD2
J: TRBJ2-7
V: TRBV20-1
size: many
DNA: TGCAGTGCTACCCCTAGCGGGAGGGCCTTGACCTACGAGCAGTACTTC
CDR3: CSATPSGRALTYEQYF

D: -
J: TRBJ2-1
V: TRBV12-3/TRBV12-4
size: -
DNA: TGTGCCAGCACGTACAGAGGAAAAAATGAGCAGTTCTTC
CDR3: CASTYRGKNEQFF

D: -
J: TRBJ2-7
V: TRBV5-1
size: many
DNA: TGCGCCAGCTCTTCAGGAAGCGGGCTCTACGAGCAGTACTTC
CDR3: CASSSGSGLYEQYF

D: -
J: TRBJ2-3
V: TRBV9
size: -
DNA: TGTGCCAGCAGCGTAGGTGGAGGGGGCGGTGGGACAGATACGCAGTATTTT
CDR3: CASSVGGGGGGTDTQYF

D: TRBD1
J: TRBJ2-2
V: TRBV9
size: many
DNA: TGTGCCAGCAGCGTACAGGGGGCCGGGGAGCTGTTTTTT
CDR3: CASSVQGAGELFF

D: -
J: TRBJ2-5
V: TRBV20-1
size: many
DNA: TGCAGTGCTAAACCCGCTCCTAGTGGGAAAGCGACCCAGTACTTC
CDR3: CSAKPAPSGKATQYF

D: -
J: TRBJ1-1
V: TRBV30
size: -
DNA: TGTGCCTGGAGGGTCGTTCGGGGGGCCGCCCCGATGAACACTGAAGCTTTCTTT
CDR3: CAWRVVRGAAPMNTEAFF

D: -
J: TRBJ1-1
V: TRBV20-1
size: once
DNA: TGCAGTGCTAATCCCCGTCCGGGAACAAACACTGAAGCTTTCTTT
CDR3: CSANPRPGTNTEAFF

D: TRBD1
J: TRBJ1-1
V: TRBV7-9
size: -
DNA: TGTGCCAGCGACAGGGGTGGAAACACTGAAGCTTTCTTT
CDR3: CASDRGGNTEAFF

D: -
J: TRBJ2-7
V: TRBV11-1
size: many
DNA: TGTGCCAGCAGACTCGGTGGTAGTAGGGGGTCCGAGCAGTACTTC
CDR3: CASRLGGSRGSEQYF

D: -
J: TRBJ1-1
V: TRBV20-1
size: many
DNA: TGCAGTGCCAGGCCATTGGGGGCCCAGAACACTGAAGCTTTCTTT
CDR3: CSARPLGAQNTEAFF

D: -
J: TRBJ1-1
V: TRBV9
size: few
DNA: TGTGCCAGCAGCGGTTACAGGAACACTGAAGCTTTCTTT
CDR3: CASSGYRNTEAFF

D: -
J: TRBJ2-5
V: TRBV12-3/TRBV12-4
size: many
DNA: TGTGCCAGCAGTTTTGGTGGGGGGAGTGGGGAGACCCAGTACTTC
CDR3: CASSFGGGSGETQYF

D: TRBD2
J: TRBJ2-1
V: TRBV6-2/TRBV6-3
size: few
DNA: TGTGCCAGCACCGGATCTAGCGGGATTCACAATGAGCAGTTCTTC
CDR3: CASTGSSGIHNEQFF

D: TRBD2
J: TRBJ2-3
V: TRBV6-1
size: -
DNA: TGTGCCAGCAGTGAAGAGAACTCACTAGCGTATAGCACAGATACGCAGTATTTT
CDR3: CASSEENSLAYSTDTQYF

D: -
J: TRBJ2-1
V: TRBV10-3
size: -
DNA: TGTGCCATCAGGCAATTCAACAATGAGCAGTTCTTC
CDR3: CAIRQFNNEQFF

D: TRBD2
J: TRBJ2-1
V: TRBV6-1
size: -
DNA: TGTGCCAGCACCGATGGACTAGCGAGTGAGCAGTTCTTC
CDR3: CASTDGLASEQFF

D: -
J: TRBJ1-1
V: TRBV11-2
size: -
DNA: TGTGCCAGCAGATTCAGGACGGAGAACACTGAAGCTTTCTTT
CDR3: CASRFRTENTEAFF

D: TRBD2
J: TRBJ2-3
V: TRBV3-1
size: many
DNA: TGTGCCAGCAGCCAACTAGCGGGAGATCCCGGGGATACGCAGTATTTT
CDR3: CASSQLAGDPGDTQYF

D: -
J: TRBJ2-5
V: TRBV2
size: few
DNA: TGTGCCAGCAGTGGGGCCCCCGTAACCCAGTACTTC
CDR3: CASSGAPVTQYF

D: -
J: TRBJ1-2
V: TRBV7-9
size: -
DNA: TGTGCCAGCAACTTGGGGGATGGCTACACCTTC
CDR3: CASNLGDGYTF

D: -
J: TRBJ1-3
V: TRBV27
size: -
DNA: TGTGCCAGCAGTTCCCCAAATCACTCTGGAAACACCATATATTTT
CDR3: CASSSPNHSGNTIYF

D: -
J: TRBJ2-5
V: TRBV6-2/TRBV6-3
size: few
DNA: TGTGCCAGTCACAGGGTGGATCGGGAGACCCAGTACTTC
CDR3: CASHRVDRETQYF

D: TRBD1
J: TRBJ1-2
V: TRBV7-2
size: -
DNA: TGTGCCAGCAGCTTAACGACAGGGTGGTATGGCTACACCTTC
CDR3: CASSLTTGWYGYTF

D: -
J: TRBJ2-3
V: TRBV27
size: few
DNA: TGTGCCAGCACTGCCGCGAAGAGCACAGATACGCAGTATTTT
CDR3: CASTAAKSTDTQYF

D: -
J: TRBJ2-1
V: TRBV11-2
size: many
DNA: TGTGCCAGCAGCCATTTGTATGGCGGGTTCAATGAGCAGTTCTTC
CDR3: CASSHLYGGFNEQFF